This TCR beta chain is from a study of lung T cells in sarcoidosis with Löfgren's syndrome. Overall study results and limits: These T cells were suggested, not shown, to recognize a putative antigen. Multiple Löfgren's syndrome patients reportedly shared TRAV12-1 and TRBV2 CDR3 motifs, suggesting public CD4+ TCRs.

Concerning this clonotype itself: Its antigen is not identified.

TCRdb reanalysed the reads using MiXCR and keeps one entry per CDR3 protein. The repertoire holds 55,000 to 80,000 distinct CDR3 sequences, with around 20% as singletons. Germline CDR1 is MDHEN and CDR2 is SYDVKM. The J segment lost 2 bases and the V segment lost 5 bases, leaving 8 bases of the junction unmatched. This CDR3 comprises 16 residues. Sequencing was done on a sample of CD4+ T cells from PBMCs. The sequence was obtained from a human donor with sarcoidosis (Löfgren's syndrome or another form), or a control subject (not recorded which). The gene calls are TRBV28 and TRBJ2-3; 9 bases match TRBD1. The DNA of the CDR3 is TGTGCCAGCAGTACTCCCGGGACAGGGATCACAGATACGCAGTATTTT. It yields the protein CASSTPGTGITDTQYF. Together with reference TRBV28 and TRBJ2-3, the CDR3 gives the full variable domain: DVKVTQSSRYLVKRTGEKVFLECVQDMDHENMFWYRQDPGLGLRLIYFSYDVKMKEKGDIPEGYSVSREKKERFSLILESASTNQTSMYLCASSTPGTGITDTQYFGPGTRLTVL.